This T cell receptor (beta chain) was profiled in a study of blood T cell repertoires in COVID-19. The protocol was immunoSEQ multiplex PCR, while the TCRdb copy is restricted to in-frame clones and leaves out a portion. The table shows 140,000 or so clones, with more than 80% occurring only once. This clone was seen once. The length of the CDR3 is 14 residues. V lost 1 base and J lost 2, with 8 bases in between. Germline V gene sequence: CDR1 SGHAT, CDR2 FQNNGV. The sequence derives from a woman older than 75 with acute or convalescent COVID-19. The chain recombines TRBV11-2 with TRBJ2-5, with D hard to call. The sequenced sample was peripheral blood. The CDR3 DNA sequence: TGTGCCAGCAGCTTAGGGCCCCAGCAAGAGACCCAGTACTTC. It yields the protein CASSLGPQQETQYF.